This TCR beta chain was obtained from a study of T cell responses to AZD1222 COVID-19 vaccine. Study details: Second-dose schedules of about 4 or about 12 weeks were combined.

V lost 1 base and J lost 12, with 16 bases in between. The CDR3 contains 13 residues. Germline V gene lookup returns CDR1 GTSNPN and CDR2 SVGIG (reference sequence). Details on this clone: Its antigen is unknown.

Clones were sequenced by immunoSEQ multiplex PCR, and TCRdb holds only the in-frame ones, with some missing. The sample has approximately 92,000 clones, about 90% seen once. General study findings and limits: Repertoires were obtained only post-peak T cell response. Spike-specific TCRs gained breadth and depth after people received two AZD1222 doses.

The receptor was derived from an adult in good health. The V and J genes are TRBV30 and TRBJ2-1; possibly TRBD1 or TRBD2 for D (6 bases each). The source was peripheral blood, collected on day 0 of AZD1222 vaccination. CDR3 DNA: TGTGCCTGGAGTGGTTTTGCGGAGGGGGTGCAGTTCTTC. It is translated as CAWSGFAEGVQFF.